A selection of T cell receptor beta chains follows, all from one sample in a study of cytomegalovirus exposure and HLA in healthy donors. Measured with immunoSEQ multiplex PCR; TCRdb has only the in-frame clones, and not every one. The sample consists of around 180,000 clones, 79% of them appearing once. The specimen was PBMCs. These receptors were obtained from a woman between 40 and 50 years old in good health and CMV-seronegative. The CDR3 runs from the conserved cysteine through the conserved F or W. Fields, in order: J gene, V gene, clone size, D gene, CDR3 DNA, CDR3 protein. A D gene is named only where the DNA matches it firmly. The listing skips clone size in some rows; elsewhere it reads once, few, many or a size class.

J gene: TRBJ1-1
V gene: TRBV27
clone size: .
D gene: .
CDR3 DNA: TGTGCCAGCAGTACCCACCAGGGTAGGACTGAAGCTTTCTTT
CDR3 protein: CASSTHQGRTEAFF

J gene: TRBJ2-3
V gene: TRBV5-1
clone size: .
D gene: TRBD2
CDR3 DNA: TGCGCCAGCAGCCCGGGAGCGGGGGTTACCCTCACAGATACGCAGTATTTT
CDR3 protein: CASSPGAGVTLTDTQYF

J gene: TRBJ2-7
V gene: TRBV19
clone size: .
D gene: .
CDR3 DNA: TGTGCCAGTAGTCCGTCTCTAGGGCAGGGCCAACTTGCTTACGAGCAGTACTTC
CDR3 protein: CASSPSLGQGQLAYEQYF

J gene: TRBJ1-6
V gene: TRBV5-8
clone size: .
D gene: TRBD1
CDR3 DNA: TGTGCCAGCAGCTTGGGACAGGGAATTTCGGCCCTCCACTTT
CDR3 protein: CASSLGQGISALHF

J gene: TRBJ1-2
V gene: TRBV29-1
clone size: once
D gene: .
CDR3 DNA: TGCAGCGCCCGGGTAGGCTATGGCTACACCTTC
CDR3 protein: CSARVGYGYTF

J gene: TRBJ1-2
V gene: TRBV19
clone size: few
D gene: .
CDR3 DNA: TGTGCCAGTAGTATATCAACGGGGTTCAACAACTATGGCTACACCTTC
CDR3 protein: CASSISTGFNNYGYTF

J gene: TRBJ1-1
V gene: TRBV11-3
clone size: .
D gene: .
CDR3 DNA: TGTGCCAGCAGCGCACCGGGGAACACTGAAGCTTTCTTT
CDR3 protein: CASSAPGNTEAFF

J gene: TRBJ1-1
V gene: TRBV28
clone size: .
D gene: TRBD1
CDR3 DNA: TGTGCCAGCAGACCCCAAGACAGGGGGTGGTGTGAAGCTTTCTTT
CDR3 protein: CASRPQDRGWCEAFF

J gene: TRBJ1-1
V gene: TRBV5-1
clone size: few
D gene: .
CDR3 DNA: TGCGCCAGCATACTCAGGGGTGGCACTGAAGCTTTCTTT
CDR3 protein: CASILRGGTEAFF

J gene: TRBJ1-1
V gene: TRBV5-6
clone size: .
D gene: .
CDR3 DNA: TGTGCCAGCAGCCTCGGACAGTTCGAAGCTTTCTTT
CDR3 protein: CASSLGQFEAFF

J gene: TRBJ2-7
V gene: TRBV5-4
clone size: .
D gene: .
CDR3 DNA: TGTGCCAGCAGCTCACAGGGTAACTCCTACGAGCAATACTTC
CDR3 protein: CASSSQGNSYEQYF

J gene: TRBJ2-7
V gene: TRBV18
clone size: .
D gene: .
CDR3 DNA: TGTGCCAGCTCACCCGGACTGAACGCGGGAGAGCAGTACTTC
CDR3 protein: CASSPGLNAGEQYF

J gene: TRBJ1-2
V gene: TRBV19
clone size: once
D gene: .
CDR3 DNA: TGTGCCAGTAGTACGTCGGCAGGAGGAGGCTACACCTTC
CDR3 protein: CASSTSAGGGYTF

J gene: TRBJ1-6
V gene: TRBV30
clone size: .
D gene: .
CDR3 DNA: TGTGCCTGGACACCAGGGGATGAGGGATCACCCCTCCACTTT
CDR3 protein: CAWTPGDEGSPLHF

J gene: TRBJ1-3
V gene: TRBV5-1
clone size: .
D gene: .
CDR3 DNA: TGCGCCAGCAGCTTGGAAGGTAGGACAACTGGAAACACCATATATTTT
CDR3 protein: CASSLEGRTTGNTIYF

J gene: TRBJ1-1
V gene: TRBV5-1
clone size: .
D gene: .
CDR3 DNA: TGCGCCAGCAGCCCCGTAAGGACAGTGAACACTGAAGCTTTCTTT
CDR3 protein: CASSPVRTVNTEAFF

J gene: TRBJ1-2
V gene: TRBV7-8
clone size: .
D gene: TRBD1
CDR3 DNA: TGTGCCAGCAGCCCCTCAGGGGGGTCGGCTTTACTTTATGGCTACACCTTC
CDR3 protein: CASSPSGGSALLYGYTF

J gene: TRBJ1-1
V gene: TRBV5-1
clone size: .
D gene: TRBD1
CDR3 DNA: TGCGCCAGCAGCTCGGGGGGACAGGGCTCTGCAGGGGCTTTCTTT
CDR3 protein: CASSSGGQGSAGAFF

J gene: TRBJ1-1
V gene: TRBV5-1
clone size: .
D gene: .
CDR3 DNA: TGCGCCAGCAGCTTGGATGCGCGGGGGGAAGCTTTCTTT
CDR3 protein: CASSLDARGEAFF

J gene: TRBJ2-7
V gene: TRBV4-2
clone size: .
D gene: .
CDR3 DNA: TGTGCCAGCAGCCAAGATGGGGGGACTTCGTCCTACGAGCAGTACTTC
CDR3 protein: CASSQDGGTSSYEQYF

J gene: TRBJ2-7
V gene: TRBV27
clone size: .
D gene: .
CDR3 DNA: TGTGCCAGCAGCCGGGGCAGGGGCTACGAGCAGTACTTC
CDR3 protein: CASSRGRGYEQYF

J gene: TRBJ2-7
V gene: TRBV10-3
clone size: .
D gene: TRBD1
CDR3 DNA: TGTGCCATCAGTGCAGTCAGGACAGGGAGAAACGAGCAGTACTTC
CDR3 protein: CAISAVRTGRNEQYF

J gene: TRBJ2-7
V gene: TRBV18
clone size: .
D gene: .
CDR3 DNA: TGTGCCAGCTCACCAAACAGATCCGAGCAGTACTTC
CDR3 protein: CASSPNRSEQYF

J gene: TRBJ2-1
V gene: TRBV6-6
clone size: once
D gene: .
CDR3 DNA: TGTGCCAGCAGTCAATTAACGGGGGTGTCCTACAATGAGCAGTTCTTC
CDR3 protein: CASSQLTGVSYNEQFF

J gene: TRBJ1-1
V gene: TRBV7-9
clone size: .
D gene: .
CDR3 DNA: TGTGCCAGCAGCGCATACACAGGGCCTGACACTGAAGCTTTCTTT
CDR3 protein: CASSAYTGPDTEAFF

J gene: TRBJ2-7
V gene: TRBV28
clone size: .
D gene: .
CDR3 DNA: TGTGCCAGCAGTTCCCTCCAGACAGGCGAGCAGTACTTC
CDR3 protein: CASSSLQTGEQYF

J gene: TRBJ1-5
V gene: TRBV30
clone size: .
D gene: TRBD1
CDR3 DNA: TGTGCCTGGAGTGTACAGGGGGCGCGGCCCCAGCATTTT
CDR3 protein: CAWSVQGARPQHF

J gene: TRBJ1-2
V gene: TRBV5-4
clone size: .
D gene: .
CDR3 DNA: TGTGCCAGCAGCTTGGGCCAGGAGGTTTATGGCTACACCTTC
CDR3 protein: CASSLGQEVYGYTF

J gene: TRBJ2-5
V gene: TRBV18
clone size: once
D gene: TRBD1
CDR3 DNA: TGTGCCAGCTCACAGGACAGGGGATGGGAGACCCAGTACTTC
CDR3 protein: CASSQDRGWETQYF

J gene: TRBJ1-3
V gene: TRBV19
clone size: .
D gene: .
CDR3 DNA: TGTGCCAGTACGTACCCGAGGAGAAGCTCTGGAAACACCATATATTTT
CDR3 protein: CASTYPRRSSGNTIYF

J gene: TRBJ2-2
V gene: TRBV2
clone size: few
D gene: TRBD2
CDR3 DNA: TGTGCCAGCCGGACTAGCGGGATACGAGGGGAGCTGTTTTTT
CDR3 protein: CASRTSGIRGELFF

J gene: TRBJ2-5
V gene: TRBV15
clone size: .
D gene: TRBD1
CDR3 DNA: TGTGCCACCAGCAGTGACAGGGTGTACCAAGAGACCCAGTACTTC
CDR3 protein: CATSSDRVYQETQYF